This passage covers 24 T cell receptor beta chains from one sample sequenced in a study of CD8+ T cells in alopecia areata. Sequencing used cDNA as its template, made by extracting RNA and reverse transcribing it. Sequencing used immunoSEQ multiplex PCR; TCRdb keeps in-frame clones, though not all of them. The sample consists of roughly 20,000 clones, more than 60% of them appearing once. Peripheral blood, together with lesional scalp punch biopsies, was collected from alopecia areata patients. Sequenced here: skin, sampled at week 0. The receptors originated from a human donor with alopecia areata.

This clone showed up just once. The chain has TRBV27 and TRBJ2-7, with no clear D. CDR1 and CDR2 from the germline V gene are MNHEY and SMNVEV (reference sequence). The V and J ends lost 5 bases and 5 bases respectively, with 16 bases between them. The CDR3 runs 14 residues. The CDR3 DNA reads as TGTGCCAGCAGTCCCGGGTCCTTTTTCAACGAGCAGTACTTC. Translating it yields CASSPGSFFNEQYF.

The rearrangement uses TRBV15 and TRBJ2-2; D unclear. V was shortened by 1 base and J by 1 base, with 4 bases between the two germline ends. In germline, CDR1 is LNHNV, CDR2 YYDKDF (reference sequence). This CDR3 has 14 residues. Here the CDR3 DNA reads TGTGCCACCAGCAGAGGTGGGAACACCGGGGAGCTGTTTTTT. Its protein product is CATSRGGNTGELFF.

The rearrangement uses TRBV5-4 and TRBJ2-7, with D possibly matching TRBD2 (6 bases). Deletions cut 4 bases from V and 2 bases from J, with 13 bases between. There are 14 residues in the CDR3. Per the germline V gene, CDR1 is SGHNT and CDR2 is YYREEE (reference sequence). CDR3 amino acids: CASSPGLSPYEQYF. The CDR3 nucleotides read TGTGCCAGCAGCCCGGGACTTAGTCCCTACGAGCAGTACTTC. Looking up the rest from reference TRBV5-4 and TRBJ2-7 gives the full variable domain: ETGVTQSPTHLIKTRGQQVTLRCSSQSGHNTVSWYQQALGQGPQFIFQYYREEENGRGNFPPRFSGLQFPNYSSELNVNALELDDSALYLCASSPGLSPYEQYFGPGTRLTVT.

The chain is built from TRBV6-5 and TRBJ1-1, with D unresolved. The germline gives CDR1 MNHEY, CDR2 SVGAGI. The CDR3 extends over 13 amino acids. Trimming cost V 3 bases and J 4 bases, with 9 bases left between them. CDR3 region: CASSYTPGTEAFF. DNA for the CDR3: TGTGCCAGCAGTTATACCCCGGGCACTGAAGCTTTCTTT.

The genes are TRBV6-6 and TRBJ1-2; D perhaps matches TRBD1 (6 bases). V gave up 5 bases and J gave up 7 bases, with 14 bases separating them. Germline CDR1 and CDR2: MNHNY and SVGAGI (reference sequence). This CDR3 comprises 13 residues. The CDR3 sequence: CASSPSGVTGYTF. DNA for the CDR3: TGTGCCAGCAGTCCATCAGGGGTAACTGGCTACACCTTC.

The chain employs TRBV7-2 and TRBJ1-1; D is unresolved. Trimming left V 3 bases short and J 10 bases short, with 12 bases between. CDR3 length: 12 residues. Germline V CDR1 and CDR2: SGHTA, FQGNSA. The CDR3 DNA is TGTGCCAGCAGCTTGGGAGTGGACGGAGCTTTCTTT. Protein product: CASSLGVDGAFF.

This clone showed up just a few times. J is TRBJ1-5 and V is TRBV18; D remains ambiguous. Trimming shortened V by 3 bases and J by 1 base, and 13 bases separated the two germline ends. Germline V lookup: CDR1 KGHSH, CDR2 LQKENI. The length of the CDR3 is 16 residues. The CDR3 bases are TGTGCCAGCTCACCTGTCGATGGGGAAAGCAATCAGCCCCAGCATTTT. This translates into CASSPVDGESNQPQHF.

V gene TRBV5-1 combines with J gene TRBJ2-5, with 11 bases lining up with TRBD2. This CDR3 is 15 amino acids long. V was pared by 6 bases and J by 7 bases, with 11 bases of the junction left unmatched. The germline V gene has CDR1 SGHRS and CDR2 YFSETQ. CDR3 nucleotide sequence: TGCGCCAGCAAAAGGGAACTAGCGGGGGAGGGGACCCAGTACTTC. This gives the protein CASKRELAGEGTQYF.

This chain uses TRBV7-3 with TRBJ2-5, with 8 bases that match TRBD2. The trim removed 8 bases at V and 6 bases at J, leaving 8 bases unmatched. This CDR3 region has 13 residues. CDR1 and CDR2 (germline): SGHTA, FQGTGA. CDR3 in amino acids: CASQKGGGKTQYF. CDR3 nucleotides: TGTGCCAGCCAAAAGGGCGGGGGGAAGACCCAGTACTTC.

This clone occurred a few times. The chain carries TRBV7-2 and TRBJ2-1, with unresolved D. The germline V and J ends were trimmed by 3 bases and 10 bases, with 16 bases remaining between them. This CDR3 contains 14 residues. In germline, CDR1 is SGHTA, CDR2 FQGNSA. The CDR3 DNA reads TGTGCCAGCAGCTTCCACCTCACGGCGACGGAGCAGTTCTTC. This sequence encodes CASSFHLTATEQFF.

J is TRBJ2-1 and V is TRBV5-1; 9 nucleotides align to TRBD2. This CDR3 is 14 amino acids long. The trim removed 5 bases at V and 4 bases at J, leaving 4 bases unmatched. The germline V gene encodes CDR1 SGHRS and CDR2 YFSETQ. The CDR3 loop reads CASSASGGYNEQFF. The CDR3 DNA reads as TGCGCCAGCAGTGCGAGCGGGGGGTACAATGAGCAGTTCTTC. Full variable domain (rest looked up from reference TRBV5-1 and TRBJ2-1): KAGVTQTPRYLIKTRGQQVTLSCSPISGHRSVSWYQQTPGQGLQFLFEYFSETQRNKGNFPGRFSGRQFSNSRSEMNVSTLELGDSALYLCASSASGGYNEQFFGPGTRLTVL.

In DNA form, the CDR3 reads TGTGCCAGCAGTTACGCGGGTGGGGACACCTTC. It codes for CASSYAGGDTF. This chain joins TRBV6-6 and TRBJ1-2; no firm D call. Trimming left V 2 bases short and J 12 bases short, with 10 bases between. Germline assignment: CDR1 MNHNY and CDR2 SVGAGI (reference sequence). This CDR3 has 11 residues.

CDR3 nucleotide sequence: TGTGCCAGTAGTAATCCCGGACAGCGATACTATGGCTACACCTTC. Translating gives CASSNPGQRYYGYTF. The chain uses TRBV19 and TRBJ1-2, with a tentative D call TRBD1 (6 bases). Germline loops: CDR1 LNHDA, CDR2 SQIVND (reference sequence). Between the trimmed V and J ends, which lost 4 bases and 3 bases, there was a span of 15 bases. This CDR3 comprises 15 residues.

The count of this clone is one. The rearrangement uses TRBV5-1 and TRBJ2-7, with D possibly matching TRBD1 (5 bases). The V end was cut by 7 bases, the J end by 2 bases, with 16 bases between. Germline V gene lookup returns CDR1 SGHRS and CDR2 YFSETQ. This CDR3 has 14 amino acids. This chain's CDR3 is CASHPTADTYEQYF. DNA for the CDR3: TGCGCCAGCCACCCCACGGCGGACACCTACGAGCAGTACTTC.

The chain couples TRBV6-5 to TRBJ1-3, with D uncertain. The V end was cut by 6 bases, the J end by 2 bases, with 14 bases between. Germline values: CDR1 MNHEY, CDR2 SVGAGI. The CDR3 has 15 amino acids. Here the CDR3 reads CASSPGRTPGNTIYF. In DNA, the CDR3 is TGTGCCAGCAGCCCAGGTCGGACTCCTGGAAACACCATATATTTT.

The chain couples TRBV7-2 to TRBJ2-5; D perhaps matches TRBD1 (6 bases). Trimming left V 6 bases short and J 0 bases short, with 17 bases between. The CDR3 runs to 16 residues. Germline V lookup: CDR1 SGHTA, CDR2 FQGNSA. In DNA form, the CDR3 reads TGTGCCAGCAGACAGGGAATCACCCCGTACCAAGAGACCCAGTACTTC. It translates to CASRQGITPYQETQYF.

The V call is TRBV9, the J call TRBJ2-5; D may be TRBD2 (6 bases). The CDR3 loop spans 15 amino acids. Deletions cut 3 bases from V and 5 bases from J, with 17 bases between. The germline gives CDR1 SGDLS, CDR2 YYNGEE. CDR3 coding DNA: TGTGCCAGCAGCGGAGGGGAAGGGGCGGGGGAGACCCAGTACTTC. Its translation: CASSGGEGAGETQYF.

The chain joins TRBV6-5 to TRBJ1-5; D is ambiguous. Germline CDR1 is MNHEY and CDR2 is SVGAGI. Trimming pared 2 bases from V and 0 bases from J, leaving 5 bases between. This CDR3 is 14 amino acids long. The CDR3 nucleotides read TGTGCCAGCAGTTACAGCTATAGCAATCAGCCCCAGCATTTT. It yields the protein CASSYSYSNQPQHF.

This clone was counted only a few times. This chain connects TRBV6-5 to TRBJ2-5; D remains unclear. The CDR3 covers 15 residues. Germline V CDR1 and CDR2: MNHEY, SVGAGI. V was clipped by 1 base and J by 1 base, with 10 bases between them. The CDR3 DNA is TGTGCCAGCAGTTACTTGGGAATTGGCCAAGAGACCCAGTACTTC. Its translation is CASSYLGIGQETQYF.

This chain links TRBV29-1 with TRBJ2-7, with D hard to call. Germline V gives CDR1 SQVTM, CDR2 ANQGSEA. V was pared by 4 bases and J by 0 bases, with 13 bases between. The CDR3 totals 14 residues. In DNA, the CDR3 is TGCAGCGTTGGTAAAGGGTCTTCCTCCTACGAGCAGTACTTC. It specifies CSVGKGSSSYEQYF.

The chain uses TRBV23-1 and TRBJ2-5; no clear D. Being an ORF, TRBV23-1 has a function that is uncertain. Trimming left V 7 bases short and J 5 bases short, with 14 bases between. This CDR3 is built from 13 residues. DNA for the CDR3: TGCGCCAGCAACCCCGAGGTCCCGGAGACCCAGTACTTC. This sequence encodes CASNPEVPETQYF.

The V gene is TRBV7-9, the J gene TRBJ2-5; D uncertain. Trimming shortened V by 5 bases and J by 4 bases, and 17 bases separated the two germline ends. CDR1 and CDR2 (germline): SEHNR, FQNEAQ (reference sequence). The CDR3 length is 15 residues. The CDR3 here is CASSPTIAGAETQYF. For the CDR3, the DNA is TGTGCCAGCAGCCCCACCATAGCAGGAGCAGAGACCCAGTACTTC.

The chain joins TRBV6-5 to TRBJ2-2; a possible D gene is TRBD2 (5 bases). The CDR3 runs to 16 residues. Germline loops: CDR1 MNHEY, CDR2 SVGAGI. The V end lost 4 bases, the J end lost 4 bases, and 16 bases lay between the germline ends. DNA of the CDR3: TGTGCCAGCAGTTCTCCGACCCGACGGGGCACCGGGGAGCTGTTTTTT. Its protein product is CASSSPTRRGTGELFF.

With regard to this clone: It may be a read error: a sequence one base away is much more abundant. This rearrangement joins TRBV4-2 to TRBJ2-7; 11 nucleotides line up with TRBD1. J gave up 9 bases and V 2 bases, and 9 bases lay outside the gene matches. This CDR3 is 15 amino acids long. Per the germline V gene, CDR1 is LGHNA and CDR2 is YNFKEQ. The chain's CDR3 is CASSQRFGTGGGQYF. The CDR3 DNA reads as TGTGCCAGCAGCCAACGGTTCGGGACAGGGGGAGGGCAGTACTTC.